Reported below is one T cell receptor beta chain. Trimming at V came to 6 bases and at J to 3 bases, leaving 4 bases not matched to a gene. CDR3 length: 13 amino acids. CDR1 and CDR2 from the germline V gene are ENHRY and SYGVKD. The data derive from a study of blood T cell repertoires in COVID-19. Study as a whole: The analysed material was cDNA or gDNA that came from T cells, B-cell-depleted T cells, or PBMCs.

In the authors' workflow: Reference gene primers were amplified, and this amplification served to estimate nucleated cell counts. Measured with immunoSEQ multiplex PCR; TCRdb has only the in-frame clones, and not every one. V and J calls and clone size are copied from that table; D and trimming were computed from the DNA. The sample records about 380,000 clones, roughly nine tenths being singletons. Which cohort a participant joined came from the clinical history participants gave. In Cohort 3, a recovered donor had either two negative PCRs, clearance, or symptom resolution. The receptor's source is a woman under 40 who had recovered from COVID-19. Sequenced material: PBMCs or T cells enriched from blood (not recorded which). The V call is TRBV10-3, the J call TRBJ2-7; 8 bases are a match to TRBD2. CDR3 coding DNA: TGTGCCATCAGATCCACTAGCGGCTACGAGCAGTACTTC. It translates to CAIRSTSGYEQYF.